The next 2 T cell receptor beta chains were all read from a single sample in a study of identical twins. TCRdb redid the calling of the 5' RACE reads with MiXCR, one entry per CDR3 protein. The sample carries about 810,000 distinct CDR3 sequences, approximately 13% recorded once. These data were also filed under a second study, of yellow fever vaccine responses in identical twins.

Specimen: PBMCs. Source of these receptors: a woman aged 18-30 years in good health.

This rearrangement joins TRBV20-1 to TRBJ2-5; the D gene is possibly TRBD2 (5 bases). The CDR3 has 13 amino acids. Trimming cost V 6 bases and J 5 bases, with 16 bases left between them. From germline, CDR1 is DFQATT and CDR2 SNEGSKA (reference sequence). DNA for the CDR3: TGCAGTGCAGGAAGGCTAGCTGGGGAGACCCAGTACTTC. Residues: CSAGRLAGETQYF.

The chain joins TRBV2 to TRBJ2-1; D is uncertain. The CDR3 extends over 14 amino acids. Trimming cost V 11 bases and J 0 bases, with 14 bases left between them. Germline V lookup: CDR1 SNHLY, CDR2 FYNNEI. The CDR3: CASVPLSSYNEQFF. CDR3 DNA: TGTGCCTCAGTCCCTCTTTCCTCCTACAATGAGCAGTTCTTC. Full variable domain (outside the CDR3, taken from reference TRBV2 and TRBJ2-1): EPEVTQTPSHQVTQMGQEVILRCVPISNHLYFYWYRQILGQKVEFLVSFYNNEISEKSEIFDDQFSVERPDGSNFTLKIRSTKLEDSAMYFCASVPLSSYNEQFFGPGTRLTVL.